This TCR beta chain was recovered during a study of PD-L1 blockade in urothelial cancer. Overall study context: Atezolizumab at 1,200 mg intravenously every 3 weeks was started by patients in 2014. At 3 weeks after treatment start (second dose) and again at 6 weeks, blood was analyzed. General observations from the study: Lower pretreatment blood TCR clonality, under the median, predicted better survival, researchers reported.

A word on this clone: Antigen: not known.

The V gene lost 2 bases and the J gene lost 6 bases, with 11 bases spanning the gap. Germline V gives CDR1 MNHNS, CDR2 SASEGT. The CDR3 runs 15 residues. The assay was immunoSEQ multiplex PCR, and TCRdb's table has in-frame clones only and misses some. This sample has roughly 24,000 clones, with 65% to 90% found just once. This clonotype was obtained from a man aged 55 to 70 with urothelial cancer. The chain carries TRBV6-1 and TRBJ1-6; TRBD1 might be the D (6 bases). Specimen: PBMCs, collected around atezolizumab (anti-PD-L1) treatment. The CDR3 nucleotides are TGTGCCAGCAGTGAATTAGGGGGTTTTAATTCACCCCTCCACTTT. This encodes CASSELGGFNSPLHF.